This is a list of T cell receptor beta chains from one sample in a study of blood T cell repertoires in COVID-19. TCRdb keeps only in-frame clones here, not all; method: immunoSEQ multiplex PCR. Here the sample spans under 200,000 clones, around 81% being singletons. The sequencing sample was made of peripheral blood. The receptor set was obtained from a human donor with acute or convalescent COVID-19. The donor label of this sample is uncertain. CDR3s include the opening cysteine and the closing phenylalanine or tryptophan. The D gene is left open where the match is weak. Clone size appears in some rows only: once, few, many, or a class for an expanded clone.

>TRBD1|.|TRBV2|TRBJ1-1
CASSGQGIGEAFF
TGTGCCAGCAGTGGACAGGGAATCGGTGAAGCTTTCTTT
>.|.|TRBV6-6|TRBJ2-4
CASSYVDIQYF
TGTGCCAGCAGTTACGTGGACATTCAGTACTTC
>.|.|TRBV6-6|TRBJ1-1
CASSYPTVTNTEAFF
TGTGCCAGCAGTTACCCGACAGTAACGAACACTGAAGCTTTCTTT
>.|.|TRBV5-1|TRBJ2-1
CASSPGASGNEQFF
TGCGCCAGCAGCCCGGGAGCTTCCGGGAATGAGCAGTTCTTC
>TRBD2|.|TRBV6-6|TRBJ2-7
CASSVQGLAGYEQYF
TGTGCCAGCAGCGTTCAGGGACTAGCGGGTTACGAGCAGTACTTC
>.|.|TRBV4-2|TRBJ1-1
CASSRVTALMNTEAFF
TGTGCCAGCAGCCGAGTTACAGCTCTCATGAACACTGAAGCTTTCTTT
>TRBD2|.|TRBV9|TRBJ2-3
CASTREGGPGDTQYF
TGTGCCAGCACCCGGGAGGGGGGGCCGGGAGATACGCAGTATTTT
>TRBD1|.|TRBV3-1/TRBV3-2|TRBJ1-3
CASSKRQGSSGNTIYF
TGTGCCAGCAGCAAGAGACAGGGTAGTTCTGGAAACACCATATATTTT
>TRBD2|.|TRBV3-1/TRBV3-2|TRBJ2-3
CASSQDRAGGTDTQYF
TGTGCCAGCAGCCAAGATAGGGCGGGAGGAACAGATACGCAGTATTTT
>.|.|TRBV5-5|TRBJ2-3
CASSQDGILTDTQYF
TGTGCCAGCAGCCAGGACGGGATCCTCACAGATACGCAGTATTTT
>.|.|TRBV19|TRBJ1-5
CASSGSGTISNQPQHF
TGTGCCAGTAGTGGCTCCGGGACAATCAGCAATCAGCCCCAGCATTTT
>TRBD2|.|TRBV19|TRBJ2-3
CASSLGLAGGLFGLDTQYF
TGTGCCAGTAGTCTTGGACTAGCGGGGGGCCTCTTCGGTCTGGATACGCAGTATTTT
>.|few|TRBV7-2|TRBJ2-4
CASSLGRGKRNIQYF
TGTGCCAGCAGCTTAGGCAGGGGCAAGAGGAACATTCAGTACTTC
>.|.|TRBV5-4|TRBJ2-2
CASSLGPGAGELFF
TGTGCCAGCAGCTTGGGTCCAGGGGCAGGGGAGCTGTTTTTT
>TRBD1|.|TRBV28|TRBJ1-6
CASSLLGQVFSPLHF
TGTGCCAGCAGTTTATTAGGACAGGTGTTTTCACCCCTCCACTTT
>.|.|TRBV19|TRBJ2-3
CAEVVGYCTDTQYF
TGTGCGGAGGTGGTAGGCTACTGCACAGATACGCAGTATTTT
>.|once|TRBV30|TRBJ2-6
CAWKGESGANVLTF
TGTGCCTGGAAGGGAGAATCTGGGGCCAACGTCCTGACTTTC
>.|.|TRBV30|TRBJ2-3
CAPSTSKKADTQYF
TGTGCCCCCTCCACTAGCAAGAAAGCAGATACGCAGTATTTT
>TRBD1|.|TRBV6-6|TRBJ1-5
CASSLKPGTELLSNQPQHF
TGTGCCAGCAGTCTAAAACCTGGGACAGAGCTTTTGAGCAATCAGCCCCAGCATTTT
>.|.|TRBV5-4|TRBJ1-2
CASSLREDYGYTF
TGTGCCAGCAGCTTGCGTGAGGACTATGGCTACACCTTC
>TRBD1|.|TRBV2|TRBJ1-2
CATKQGNYGYTF
TGTGCCACAAAACAGGGGAACTATGGCTACACCTTC